Sequencing of this T cell receptor (beta chain) was carried out in a study of shared clonotypes between healthy human individuals. Trimming cost V 7 bases and J 7 bases, with 16 bases left between them. The CDR3 consists of 14 residues. Germline loops: CDR1 LNHDA, CDR2 SQIVND (reference sequence). As concerns this clone: This same CDR3 is encoded by further DNA sequences in the sample.

Subsets obtained from CD4+ cells comprised CD45RA+ naive and CD45RA-negative memory cells. When replicate PCRs were run on sorted subsets, they used 200 ng DNA, 30,000 to 35,000 T cell genomes. The data were produced by immunoSEQ multiplex PCR, yet TCRdb's version contains in-frame clones alone and is incomplete. The table lists hundreds of thousands of clones, more than 95% of them singletons. The chain links TRBV19 to TRBJ1-4; no clear D gene. The sequencing sample was made of naive CD4+ T cells sorted from blood. Described subset: CD45RA+ positively selected. The TCR comes from a woman between 25 and 40 years old in good health. In DNA, the CDR3 is TGTGCCAGTACACCGGCGGAGGGCGGTGAAAAACTGTTTTTT. Translation gives CASTPAEGGEKLFF.